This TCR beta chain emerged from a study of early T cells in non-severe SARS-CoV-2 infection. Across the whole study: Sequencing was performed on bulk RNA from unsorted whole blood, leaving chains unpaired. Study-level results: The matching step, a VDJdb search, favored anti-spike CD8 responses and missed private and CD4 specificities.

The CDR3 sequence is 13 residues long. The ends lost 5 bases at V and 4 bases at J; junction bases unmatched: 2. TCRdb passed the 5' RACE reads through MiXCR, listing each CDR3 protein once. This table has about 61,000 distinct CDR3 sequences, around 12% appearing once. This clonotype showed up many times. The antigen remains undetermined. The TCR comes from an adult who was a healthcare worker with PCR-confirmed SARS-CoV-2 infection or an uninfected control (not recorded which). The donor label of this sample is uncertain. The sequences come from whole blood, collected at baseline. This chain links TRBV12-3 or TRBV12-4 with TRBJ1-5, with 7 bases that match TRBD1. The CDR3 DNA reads TGTGCCAGCAGTAACAGGGGTAATCAGCCCCAGCATTTT. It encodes CASSNRGNQPQHF.